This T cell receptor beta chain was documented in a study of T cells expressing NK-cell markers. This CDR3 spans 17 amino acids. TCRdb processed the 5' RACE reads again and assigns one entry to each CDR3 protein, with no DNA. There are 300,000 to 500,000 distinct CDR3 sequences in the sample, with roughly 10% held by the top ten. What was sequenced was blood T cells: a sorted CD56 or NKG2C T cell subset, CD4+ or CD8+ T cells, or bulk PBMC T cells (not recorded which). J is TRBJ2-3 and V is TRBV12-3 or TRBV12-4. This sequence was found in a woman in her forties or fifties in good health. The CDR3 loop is CASSLPWIVESADTQYF.